A selection of T cell receptor beta chains follows, all from one sample in a study of spatial heterogeneity in lung cancer. TCRdb used MiXCR to reprocess the 5' RACE reads, holding one entry per CDR3 protein. The table records fewer than 65,000 distinct CDR3 sequences, under 7.5% of them present only once. The sample in question was PBMCs, obtained at surgery. All receptors come from a female donor with early-stage non-small cell lung cancer. Each CDR3 is given with its conserved first and last residue. Each record gives: D gene, clone size, V gene, J gene, CDR3 DNA, CDR3 protein. The D gene is left open where the match is weak. Clone size is shown for a subset of rows, as once, few, many or a class of expanded clone.

>.|many|TRBV7-8|TRBJ2-1
TGTGCCAGCAGCTTTCCGGACTTTTACAATGAGCAGTTCTTC
CASSFPDFYNEQFF
>.|many|TRBV12-3/TRBV12-4|TRBJ1-2
TGTGCCAGCAGTTCCCGTCGGGCACAGTTACTTGGCTACACCTTC
CASSSRRAQLLGYTF
>.|many|TRBV12-3/TRBV12-4|TRBJ2-7
TGTGCCAGCAGCTCTTACTACGAGCAGTACTTC
CASSSYYEQYF
>.|few|TRBV30|TRBJ2-3
TGTGCCGAGAGGGGGATGGGTACAGATACGCAGTATTTT
CAERGMGTDTQYF
>.|many|TRBV9|TRBJ2-3
TGTGCCAGCAGCGTAGGAAGGGCAGGTCGCAATACGCAGTATTTT
CASSVGRAGRNTQYF
>.|.|TRBV7-6|TRBJ1-4
TGTGCCAGCAGCCTTCTGGGGCTCACTAATGAAAAACTGTTTTTT
CASSLLGLTNEKLFF
>TRBD1|many|TRBV12-3/TRBV12-4|TRBJ1-6
TGTGCCAGCAGCCTTGGACAGGGGGTCGGTTCACCCCTCCACTTT
CASSLGQGVGSPLHF
>.|many|TRBV28|TRBJ1-2
TGTGCCAGCAGTCTCTATCAGCACTATGGCTACACCTTC
CASSLYQHYGYTF
>.|few|TRBV7-9|TRBJ1-4
TGTGCCAGCAGCCAGGGGTCAACTAATGAAAAACTGTTTTTT
CASSQGSTNEKLFF
>.|.|TRBV20-1|TRBJ2-3
TGCAGTGCTCGCGCTACGCCCCCGGCCATATATACGCAGTATTTT
CSARATPPAIYTQYF
>.|few|TRBV6-1|TRBJ2-3
TGTGCCAGCAGTTCGAACTGGGACTCGGGGGATACGCAGTATTTT
CASSSNWDSGDTQYF
>.|few|TRBV5-1|TRBJ1-2
TGCGCCAGCAGCCCTTTGCAGTCTAACTATGGCTACACCTTC
CASSPLQSNYGYTF
>.|few|TRBV18|TRBJ1-5
TGTGCCAGCTCAGGAAGTGGACAGAGCAATCAGCCCCAGCATTTT
CASSGSGQSNQPQHF
>.|many|TRBV18|TRBJ1-1
TGTGCCAGCTCACCGAGTCTTAGCACTGAAGCTTTCTTT
CASSPSLSTEAFF
>.|many|TRBV20-1|TRBJ1-6
TGCAGTGCTAGGGGGCGCCCGCTTAATTCACCCCTCCACTTT
CSARGRPLNSPLHF
>TRBD2|many|TRBV24-1|TRBJ2-3
TGTGCCACCAGGGGCGGGAGTGTGACAGATACGCAGTATTTT
CATRGGSVTDTQYF
>.|few|TRBV12-2|TRBJ2-5
TGTGCAAGTCGCTTGGGCCGCTTGTTCATTGGGCCGGACTCTCCATTAATAGTGAAGACCCAGTACTTC
CASRLGRLFIGPDSPLIVKTQYF
>.|.|TRBV20-1|TRBJ1-5
TGCAGTGCCATCGCCAGGGCCTTTAATCAGCCCCAGCATTTT
CSAIARAFNQPQHF
>.|.|TRBV6-5|TRBJ1-4
TGTGCCAGCGGTTATAATGAAAAACTGTTTTTT
CASGYNEKLFF
>TRBD1|many|TRBV28|TRBJ1-5
TGTGCCAGCAGCCCACAGGGGCCCCACCGAGTTAGCAATCAGCCCCAGCATTTT
CASSPQGPHRVSNQPQHF
>TRBD1|.|TRBV7-9|TRBJ1-4
TGTGTCAGCAGCTTAAGGACAGGAAATGAAAAACTGTTTTTT
CVSSLRTGNEKLFF
>.|.|TRBV30|TRBJ1-5
TGTGCCTGGTCTGGGGGGAACAATCAGCCCCAGCATTTT
CAWSGGNNQPQHF
>.|few|TRBV7-3|TRBJ2-5
TGTGCCAGCAGCCGTGGCCTCTGGGAGACCCAGTACTTC
CASSRGLWETQYF
>TRBD1|few|TRBV24-1|TRBJ2-3
TGTGCCACCAGTGATGGGACAGGGCGCGAAGATACGCAGTATTTT
CATSDGTGREDTQYF
>.|few|TRBV11-2|TRBJ2-5
TGTGCCAGCAGCTTCGGAAAAGCGGAGGGGACCCAGTACTTC
CASSFGKAEGTQYF
>TRBD2|many|TRBV11-2|TRBJ2-3
TGTGCCAGCAGCCCCCGCGGGAGTGACACAGATACGCAGTATTTT
CASSPRGSDTDTQYF
>.|many|TRBV6-6|TRBJ1-1
TGTGCCAGCAGTTACTCGAACAGGAACACTGAAGCTTTCTTT
CASSYSNRNTEAFF
>.|few|TRBV6-6|TRBJ1-5
TGTGCCAGCAGCACAGGGACACCGTATCAGCCCCAGCATTTT
CASSTGTPYQPQHF
>.|.|TRBV18|TRBJ1-1
TGTGCCAGCTCACCTGGGGCAAGGGAGAACACTGAAGCTTTCTTT
CASSPGARENTEAFF
>TRBD1|many|TRBV18|TRBJ1-4
TGTGCCAGCTCACCAGACCAACTGGGACAGGGGTATGAAAAACTGTTTTTT
CASSPDQLGQGYEKLFF
>TRBD1|many|TRBV6-2/TRBV6-3|TRBJ2-3
TGTGCCAGCAGGGGACAGGTGGCAGATACGCAGTATTTT
CASRGQVADTQYF
>TRBD1|few|TRBV10-2|TRBJ1-6
TGCGCCAGCAGTGAGCGGACAGGGAGGGAATCACCCCTCCACTTT
CASSERTGRESPLHF
>TRBD1|many|TRBV20-1|TRBJ1-4
TGCAGTGCTAGAGGTACCCCTAGGACAGGGGATGAAAAACTGTTTTTT
CSARGTPRTGDEKLFF
>TRBD1|many|TRBV28|TRBJ2-1
TGTGCCACTACGACAGGGGGCTATGAGCAGTTCTTC
CATTTGGYEQFF
>.|many|TRBV11-2|TRBJ1-4
TGTGCCAGCAGCTTAGCACAGGCAACTAATGAAAAACTGTTTTTT
CASSLAQATNEKLFF
>TRBD1|few|TRBV28|TRBJ1-1
TGTGCCAGCAGCCCGGGACAGATCTTTGTCATGAACACTGAAGCTTTCTTT
CASSPGQIFVMNTEAFF
>.|many|TRBV20-1|TRBJ1-5
TGCAGTGCTAGATCAGGGAATGGTCAGCCCCAGCATTTT
CSARSGNGQPQHF
>.|many|TRBV2|TRBJ1-1
TGTGCCAGCAGTGTTTGGGACATGAACACTGAAGCTTTCTTT
CASSVWDMNTEAFF
>.|few|TRBV15|TRBJ1-5
TGTGCCACCAGCAGAGACAGGGCGGATCAGCCCCAGCATTTT
CATSRDRADQPQHF
>.|many|TRBV5-1|TRBJ1-3
TGCGCCAGCAGCGTCGGGGCCTCTGGAAACACCATATATTTT
CASSVGASGNTIYF
>.|many|TRBV7-2|TRBJ2-1
TGTGCCAGCAGCTTAGCGGGACTCCCGAGGCAGTTCTTC
CASSLAGLPRQFF
>.|many|TRBV20-1|TRBJ1-5
TGCAGTGCTAGGGCCACAGAGCCCCAGCATTTT
CSARATEPQHF
>.|many|TRBV15|TRBJ2-3
TGTGCCACCAGCAGAGATCTGGGAAGTCCAGATACGCAGTATTTT
CATSRDLGSPDTQYF
>.|many|TRBV10-1|TRBJ2-5
TGCGCCAGCAGTGATCCCGGGAACCTGCAAGAGACCCAGTACTTC
CASSDPGNLQETQYF
>.|many|TRBV28|TRBJ2-1
TGTGCCACCCTGTCCTACAATGAGCAGTTCTTC
CATLSYNEQFF
>.|few|TRBV4-2|TRBJ2-1
TGTGCCAGCAGCCAGGCCGGGACGGGGGCTGAGCAGTTCTTC
CASSQAGTGAEQFF
>.|.|TRBV20-1|TRBJ2-3
TGCAGTGCTGGGGAAGGGACTTACACAATTAGCACAGATACGCAGTATTTT
CSAGEGTYTISTDTQYF
>.|few|TRBV29-1|TRBJ1-1
TGCAGCGTTGAATGGGGGAGGGACACTGAAGCTTTCTTT
CSVEWGRDTEAFF
>TRBD2|few|TRBV20-1|TRBJ2-7
TGCAGTGCTAGCCCCCTATTGGGGGGGTACGAGCAGTACTTC
CSASPLLGGYEQYF
>TRBD1|few|TRBV2|TRBJ1-2
TGTGCCAGCAGGGGACAGTCCTATGGCTACACCTTC
CASRGQSYGYTF
>.|.|TRBV11-2|TRBJ2-1
TGTGCCAGCAGCTTAGACAGGGGGGAGTACAATGAGCAGTTCTTC
CASSLDRGEYNEQFF
>TRBD1|.|TRBV27|TRBJ1-2
TGTGCCAGCAGTGGACAGGGGGCTAGGTATGGCTTCACCTTC
CASSGQGARYGFTF
>.|many|TRBV5-6|TRBJ2-1
TGTGCCAGCAGCCCCGTTCCGGGACTTAACTACAATGAGCAGTTCTTC
CASSPVPGLNYNEQFF
>.|many|TRBV28|TRBJ2-6
TGTGCCAGCAGTTCAGGGTCACTGGTGGGGGCCAACGTCCTGACTTTC
CASSSGSLVGANVLTF
>TRBD1|many|TRBV6-5|TRBJ1-3
TGTGCCAGCAGTTTCACTCGACAGGGGAGAACTGGAAACACCATATATTTT
CASSFTRQGRTGNTIYF
>.|many|TRBV4-1|TRBJ2-2
TGCGCCAGCAGCCAAGGGAGAGGCGGCATGAACACCGGGGAGCTGTTTTTT
CASSQGRGGMNTGELFF